The sequence of this T cell receptor (beta chain) was determined in a study of OX40 agonist ivuxolimab in advanced cancers. For the wider study: The costimulatory receptor OX40 (CD134) was targeted by ivuxolimab, a fully human IgG2 agonistic monoclonal antibody. Of the approximately 54 patients in dose escalation, around 19 had hepatocellular carcinoma, approximately 15 had melanoma, 9 had renal cell carcinoma and 9 had head and neck cancer. Patients were allowed to have had prior anti-PD-1, anti-PD-L1 or anti-CTLA-4 therapy, and around 40% of the dose-escalation patients had previously received checkpoint inhibitors. Intravenous ivuxolimab was administered to patients every 2 weeks at six dose levels: 0.01, 0.1, 0.3, 1.5, 3 and 10 mg/kg. Peripheral TCRbeta sequencing aimed to test whether ivuxolimab altered TCR sequence diversity and caused clonal T-cell expansion. In the dose-escalation cohort, 82.7% of patients were male, and the mean age was approximately 64 years, with a range of about 23 to 90. The paper reports the monotherapy dose-escalation portion (N of about 50 patients) of the phase I ivuxolimab trial. Partial responses occurred in three dose-escalation patients: two with cutaneous melanoma and one with hepatocellular carcinoma. What the research found in general, with its limitations: Low levels of normalized T-cell clonal expansion were also seen in some patients who did not respond. After ivuxolimab, CD8+ T cells had more expanded clones than CD4+ T cells on average. At doses of 0.1 to 3.0 mg/kg, clonal expansion of both CD4+ and CD8+ blood T cells was observed from baseline to week 6. In the 0.1-3.0 mg/kg groups, partial responders were among the patients with the lowest normalized peripheral clonal expansion, particularly in CD8+ T cells. The antigen specificity of the clonally expanded peripheral T cells was not determined.

For sequencing of the TCRbeta CDR3 region, genomic DNA was extracted from the sorted cells. The immunoSEQ Assay was used for sequencing of TCRbeta CDR3 regions. TCRdb provides this immuneACCESS table in a form limited to in-frame rearrangements. Some clones are lacking; in checked studies, under half of them reflect an unresolved V gene, and why the rest are absent is not known. Counted in this sample were 50,000 or so clones; about 92% of them appeared once. Jointly, the top ten make up around 5.6% of the sample. The trial excluded patients who had a history of autoimmune disease or were on systemic immunosuppression. In every dose cohort, peripheral blood was drawn for TCR sequencing at baseline, cycle 4 day 1, and cycle 7 day 1. The samples were drawn from a first-in-human, open-label, multicenter phase I dose-escalation trial of ivuxolimab. Adults with locally advanced or metastatic melanoma, renal cell, hepatocellular, or head and neck squamous cell carcinoma were enrolled in the trial. Before TCR sequencing, CD4+ and CD8+ T cells were separately sorted from peripheral blood.

A single count supports this clone. Its antigen is still unknown. Per-base quality was not reported, and no clone a single base away is much larger than it. Sequenced material: CD4+ or CD8+ T cells sorted from blood, taken in a trial of the OX40 agonist ivuxolimab. The sequence derives from an adult with an advanced solid tumor such as melanoma, head and neck, liver or kidney cancer.

Here the CDR3 is given as CASSLARTGTEAFF. The DNA sequence is as follows: TGTGCCAGCAGCTTAGCTCGGACAGGGACCGAAGCTTTCTTT. In this chain, TRBV7-9 is recombined with TRBJ1-1; 8 middle bases align to TRBD1. Via the germline V gene (reference sequence), CDR1 is SEHNR and CDR2 FQNEAQ. The CDR3 contains 14 residues, cysteine and phenylalanine counted. Of the read, only the CDR3 DNA is kept; its 42 bases are in frame from base 1. Trimming takes 0 bases off V and 8 bases off J; junction bases not matched to a gene: 5.